The 7 T cell receptor beta chains below all came from one sample that was sequenced in a study of blood T cell repertoires in COVID-19. Sequencing was performed with immunoSEQ multiplex PCR; in TCRdb, only in-frame clones are kept and a portion is missing. The top ten hold around 1.9% of the sample, which has around 71,000 clones, around 86% seen once. The sequenced sample was peripheral blood. These receptors were obtained from a woman aged 55-70 years with acute or convalescent COVID-19.

V usage is TRBV6-5 and J usage is TRBJ2-1; 12 bases are shared with TRBD2. The CDR3 is 15 amino acids. V was clipped by 5 bases and J by 9 bases; unmatched bases: 8. Germline V CDR1 and CDR2: MNHEY, SVGAGI. The CDR3 nucleotides read TGTGCCAGCAGTCAGCTAGCGGGAGGGCCGGGTGAGCAGTTCTTC. It specifies CASSQLAGGPGEQFF.

CDR3 sequence: CASSLEWGHEQYF. In DNA, the CDR3 is TGTGCCAGCAGCCTAGAGTGGGGCCACGAGCAGTACTTC. The chain couples TRBV2 to TRBJ2-7; D possibly corresponds to TRBD1 (5 bases). CDR1 and CDR2 from the germline V gene are SNHLY and FYNNEI. This CDR3 is 13 amino acids long. The ends were cut back, 6 bases at V and 5 bases at J, with 14 bases in the middle.

The rearrangement links TRBV5-6 to TRBJ2-7, with no clear D. V was cut by 4 bases and J by 5 bases, with 7 bases left in between. The CDR3 has 11 amino acids. Germline loops: CDR1 SGHDT, CDR2 YYEEEE. The CDR3 DNA reads TGTGCCAGCAGCCTGTCGGACGAGCAGTACTTC. Its protein product is CASSLSDEQYF.

Only one count was recorded for this clone. J is TRBJ2-5 and V is TRBV7-2; D gene uncertain. The ends were cut back, 4 bases at V and 3 bases at J, with 3 bases in the middle. The CDR3 runs 11 residues. Germline-derived CDR1 and CDR2 are SGHTA and FQGNSA. The CDR3, as DNA: TGTGCCAGCAGCTCCAAAGAGACCCAGTACTTC. Protein: CASSSKETQYF.

V usage is TRBV28 and J usage is TRBJ2-7; unclear D gene. CDR1 and CDR2 from the germline V gene are MDHEN and SYDVKM. V was cut by 3 bases and J by 4 bases, with 10 bases left in between. The CDR3 spans 13 residues. This CDR3 reads CASSLGRLYEQYF. As DNA, the CDR3 is TGTGCCAGCAGTTTGGGCAGATTATACGAGCAGTACTTC.

The chain carries TRBV4-3 and TRBJ2-1, with D maybe TRBD1 (5 bases). Germline CDR1 reads LGHNA; CDR2 reads YSLEER. V was shortened by 4 bases and J by 2 bases, with 12 bases between the two germline ends. This CDR3 contains 15 residues. In DNA, the CDR3 is TGCGCCAGCAGCCGGGAAAGGACAACCTACAATGAGCAGTTCTTC. Translation: CASSRERTTYNEQFF.

This clone has just a few counts. The identical CDR3 is also encoded by other nucleotide sequences in the sample. V gene TRBV24-1 combines with J gene TRBJ2-1, with TRBD2 identical over 15 bases. Losses at the gene ends were 2 bases for V and 0 bases for J; bases not matched to a gene: 4. Germline-derived CDR1 and CDR2 are KGHDR and SFDVKD. This CDR3 has 19 amino acids. This CDR3 is CATSDSGLAGGSSYNEQFF. The CDR3, as DNA: TGTGCCACCAGTGATTCGGGACTAGCGGGGGGTAGCTCCTACAATGAGCAGTTCTTC.